This TCR beta chain was obtained from a study of regulatory T cells in long-lasting Graves disease. Study overall: The criterion for persistent Graves' disease was over 5 years of antithyroid drugs with positive TSH receptor antibodies. Whole-study results and caveats: Because few samples were included, accuracy may have been lower.

This clonotype was recorded at least ten times. What it binds is unknown. Indicated time point: persistent/refractory GD, antithyroid drugs over 5 years with positive TRAb. TCR sequences were obtained from RNA taken from PBMCs. The ends were cut back, 4 bases at V and 2 bases at J, with 9 bases in the middle. Germline assignment: CDR1 SNHLY and CDR2 FYNNEI. The CDR3 covers 15 residues. CDR3 regions were amplified by Arm-PCR using iRepertoire HTBI primers to build TCR beta libraries. Each CDR3 protein gets one entry after TCRdb re-called the multiplex PCR reads with MiXCR. Of roughly 400,000 distinct CDR3 sequences listed, around 23% are singletons.

The sequence was obtained from a female donor with Graves disease. The V and J genes are TRBV2 and TRBJ1-6; D unresolved. This specimen consisted of peripheral blood mononuclear cells (PBMCs), obtained when the disease was refractory, from a patient treated with antithyroid drugs. DNA of the CDR3: TGTGCCAGCAGTGCGACGGATACCTATAATTCACCCCTCCACTTT. Residues: CASSATDTYNSPLHF.